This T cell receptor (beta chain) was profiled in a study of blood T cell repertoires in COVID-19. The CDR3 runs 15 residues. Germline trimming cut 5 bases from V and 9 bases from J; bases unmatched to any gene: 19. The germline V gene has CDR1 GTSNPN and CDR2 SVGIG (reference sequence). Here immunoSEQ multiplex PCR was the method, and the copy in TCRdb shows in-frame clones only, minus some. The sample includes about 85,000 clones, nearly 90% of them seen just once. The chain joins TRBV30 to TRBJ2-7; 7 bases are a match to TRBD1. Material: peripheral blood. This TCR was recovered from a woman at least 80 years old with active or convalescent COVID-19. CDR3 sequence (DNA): TGTGCCTGGGAGGGTGGGGACAGATCTCCCGGGGTGCAGTACTTC. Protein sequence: CAWEGGDRSPGVQYF.